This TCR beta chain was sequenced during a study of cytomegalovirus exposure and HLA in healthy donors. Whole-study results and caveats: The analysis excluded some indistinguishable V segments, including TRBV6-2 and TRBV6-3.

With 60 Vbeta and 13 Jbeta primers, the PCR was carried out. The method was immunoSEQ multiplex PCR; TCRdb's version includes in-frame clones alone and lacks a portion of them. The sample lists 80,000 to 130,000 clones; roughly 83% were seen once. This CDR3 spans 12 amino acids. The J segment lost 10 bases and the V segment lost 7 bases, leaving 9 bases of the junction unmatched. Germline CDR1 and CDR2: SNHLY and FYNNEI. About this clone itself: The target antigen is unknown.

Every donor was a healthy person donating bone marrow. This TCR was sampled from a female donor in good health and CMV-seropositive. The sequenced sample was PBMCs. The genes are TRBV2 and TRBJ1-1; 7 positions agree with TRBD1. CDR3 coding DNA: TGTGCCAGCAAGGGAACAGGGGATCTAGCTTTCTTT. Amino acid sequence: CASKGTGDLAFF.